This T cell receptor beta chain emerged from a study of radiotherapy plus CTLA-4 blockade in lung cancer. CDR1 is SGHDT, CDR2 YYEEEE, per germline. CDR3 size: 17 residues. V lost 4 bases to trimming and J lost 0 bases; unmatched junction nucleotides: 7. The method was immunoSEQ multiplex PCR; TCRdb's version includes in-frame clones alone and lacks a portion of them. The sample includes approximately 95,000 clones, 82% of them seen just once. This clone showed up just once. J is TRBJ2-5 and V is TRBV5-6, with 12 bases identical to TRBD2. The receptor comes from a human donor with non-small cell lung cancer who had a partial response to radiotherapy plus ipilimumab. Specimen: peripheral blood, collected from a patient treated with radiotherapy plus ipilimumab. The CDR3 coding sequence is TGTGCCAGCAGCGCGTTGACTAGCGGGAGCGACCAAGAGACCCAGTACTTC. It is translated as CASSALTSGSDQETQYF.